This is a list of T cell receptor beta chains from one sample in a study of T cells after yellow fever vaccination. Using its own MiXCR run on the 5' RACE reads, TCRdb lists one record per CDR3 protein. The sample lists 300,000 to 400,000 distinct CDR3 sequences, around 6.4% occurring once. The sample was PBMCs, taken 5 days after the yellow fever booster vaccination. These receptors all stem from a man aged 30-40 years who received the YFV17D yellow fever vaccine. CDR3s include the opening cysteine and the closing phenylalanine or tryptophan. D genes are given only for firm matches. Only some rows state a clone size, as once, few, many or a class for expanded clones.

>TRBJ1-4|NA|NA|TRBV4-3
CASSQDWAGNEKLFF
TGCGCCAGCAGCCAAGATTGGGCAGGGAATGAAAAACTGTTTTTT
>TRBJ2-1|NA|few|TRBV19
CASRGIWAGYNEQFF
TGTGCCAGTAGGGGGATTTGGGCAGGATACAATGAGCAGTTCTTC
>TRBJ2-5|NA|many|TRBV7-6
CASSLSRRETQYF
TGTGCCAGCAGCTTATCCAGACGGGAGACCCAGTACTTC
>TRBJ2-5|TRBD2|many|TRBV7-2
CASRGGLAGRETQYF
TGTGCCAGCAGAGGCGGTCTAGCGGGGAGGGAGACCCAGTACTTC
>TRBJ2-3|NA|NA|TRBV5-1
CASSLRQGSGRGSTDTQYF
TGCGCCAGCAGCTTACGCCAGGGGTCTGGTAGGGGAAGCACAGATACGCAGTATTTT
>TRBJ2-2|NA|few|TRBV20-1
CSAHGTLDTGELFF
TGCAGTGCTCATGGGACTCTTGACACCGGGGAGCTGTTTTTT
>TRBJ2-1|NA|once|TRBV11-2
CASSLESRPGQARSSYNEQFF
TGTGCCAGCAGCTTAGAGTCTCGGCCAGGGCAGGCTAGAAGCTCCTACAATGAGCAGTTCTTC
>TRBJ1-1|NA|many|TRBV20-1
CSASILGGGTEAFF
TGCAGTGCTAGTATTTTGGGAGGTGGGACTGAAGCTTTCTTT
>TRBJ2-5|TRBD1|NA|TRBV20-1
CSADRGWRQETQYF
TGCAGTGCTGACAGGGGATGGAGGCAAGAGACCCAGTACTTC
>TRBJ1-5|NA|many|TRBV11-2
CASSLERGQPQHF
TGTGCCAGCAGCTTAGAGCGCGGACAGCCCCAGCATTTT
>TRBJ2-5|TRBD1|many|TRBV6-2/TRBV6-3
CASSGDRQETQYF
TGTGCCAGCAGTGGGGACAGGCAAGAGACCCAGTACTTC
>TRBJ2-7|NA|NA|TRBV20-1
CSASRDSLQFVQYF
TGCAGTGCTAGTCGAGACAGTCTCCAGTTTGTGCAGTACTTC
>TRBJ2-5|NA|NA|TRBV7-6
CASSPQSPAGGETQYF
TGTGCCAGCAGCCCGCAGTCGCCGGCCGGGGGAGAGACCCAGTACTTC
>TRBJ2-4|TRBD2|NA|TRBV12-3/TRBV12-4
CASLAGGKAKNIQYF
TGTGCCAGTTTAGCGGGGGGGAAGGCCAAAAACATTCAGTACTTC
>TRBJ2-7|NA|many|TRBV5-5
CASSLVHSYEQYF
TGTGCCAGCAGCTTGGTTCATTCCTACGAGCAGTACTTC
>TRBJ1-5|NA|few|TRBV20-1
CSAVQGMGNQPQHF
TGCAGTGCCGTGCAGGGTATGGGCAATCAGCCCCAGCATTTT
>TRBJ2-7|TRBD2|NA|TRBV20-1
CSAALSGGSSYEQYF
TGCAGTGCTGCTCTTAGCGGGGGGAGCTCCTACGAGCAGTACTTC